The 29 T cell receptor beta chains listed next were all sequenced from one sample in a study of CD8 T cells in ankylosing spondylitis. Study-wide findings and caveats: Ankylosing spondylitis blood seemed to carry a telltale TCR beta motif made of eight or nine highly homologous variants.

TCRdb re-called the 5' RACE reads with MiXCR, one entry per CDR3 protein. The sample includes a few hundred thousand distinct CDR3 sequences, 17% of them seen just once. Which antigens these TCRs recognize remains unknown. Source material: blood, either unsorted or a sorted T cell fraction (not recorded which). The receptors come from a male donor with ankylosing spondylitis.

This clonotype has just a few counts. The chain is built from TRBV7-3 and TRBJ2-2, with unresolved D. V dropped 1 base and J dropped 4 bases, with 10 bases sitting between them. The CDR3 sequence is 15 residues long. Germline V gives CDR1 SGHTA, CDR2 FQGTGA. This CDR3 reads CASSLNSGTTGELFF. The CDR3 nucleotides read TGTGCCAGCAGCTTAAACTCGGGTACCACCGGGGAGCTGTTTTTT.

V and J are TRBV18 and TRBJ2-2; the D gene is possibly TRBD1 (6 bases). The CDR3 is made up of 15 amino acids. Germline CDR1 reads KGHSH; CDR2 reads LQKENI. Trimming removed 2 bases from V and 1 base from J, with 8 bases in between. CDR3 nucleotides: TGTGCCAGCTCACCAAACAGGGAGAACACCGGGGAGCTGTTTTTT. As protein: CASSPNRENTGELFF.

This clonotype was observed at least ten times. The gene calls are TRBV20-1 and TRBJ2-1; D remains unclear. The germline CDR1 and CDR2 sequences are DFQATT and SNEGSKA (reference sequence). The germline V and J ends were trimmed by 1 base and 4 bases, with 5 bases remaining between them. CDR3 size: 12 residues. The CDR3 DNA reads TGCAGTGCTAGAGGGGGTTACAATGAGCAGTTCTTC. As protein: CSARGGYNEQFF.

The table lists this clonotype with a few counts. The J gene is TRBJ2-4, the V gene TRBV7-2, with TRBD1 matching 9 bases. The CDR3 spans 15 residues. Germline lookup yields CDR1 SGHTA and CDR2 FQGNSA. V gave up 5 bases and J gave up 9 bases; unmatched junction bases: 11. The CDR3 DNA is TGTGCCAGCAGCCCCGGGACAGGGTCAAGAGTCATTCAGTACTTC. Its protein is CASSPGTGSRVIQYF.

The chain links TRBV5-5 to TRBJ2-3, with TRBD2 as a possible D gene (5 bases). V lost 0 bases and J lost 6, with 17 bases in between. The germline V gene encodes CDR1 SGHKS and CDR2 YYEKEE (reference sequence). This CDR3 is built from 16 residues. This CDR3 is CASSLVGETYGDTQYF. Here the CDR3 DNA reads TGTGCCAGCAGCTTGGTTGGGGAGACCTACGGGGATACGCAGTATTTT.

This clonotype was seen a handful of times. The CDR3 is CASSTGLVTQYF. CDR3 sequence (DNA): TGTGCCAGCAGCACCGGACTTGTTACGCAGTATTTT. The rearrangement joins TRBV6-2 or TRBV6-3 to TRBJ2-3; TRBD2 might be the D (5 bases). Trimming shortened V by 6 bases and J by 8 bases, and 12 bases separated the two germline ends. This CDR3 has 12 amino acids. Germline lookup yields CDR1 MNHEY and CDR2 SVGEGT.

The chain links TRBV18 to TRBJ2-7; the D is unclear. V lost 0 bases to trimming and J lost 2 bases, with 8 bases between them. This CDR3 is built from 14 residues. CDR1 is KGHSH and CDR2 is LQKENI in the germline V gene. The CDR3 reads CASSPPGPPYEQYF. The CDR3 region has the DNA TGTGCCAGCTCACCACCCGGGCCCCCCTACGAGCAGTACTTC.

The sample holds a few counts of this clonotype. The chain recombines TRBV4-1 with TRBJ2-3, with 7 bases fitting TRBD2. CDR1 MGHRA and CDR2 YSYEKL come from the germline V gene. The CDR3 is made up of 15 amino acids. V shed 2 bases and J 2 bases; nucleotides not matched to a gene: 4. For the CDR3, the DNA is TGCGCCAGCAGCCAACTAGCGGCCCTCACAGATACGCAGTATTTT. It encodes CASSQLAALTDTQYF.

This clonotype has a count of ten or more. The rearrangement links TRBV5-4 to TRBJ1-1; the match to TRBD1 covers 10 bases. The junction had 3 bases not matched to a gene; V was cut back by 0 bases and J by 7 bases. Per the germline V gene, CDR1 is SGHNT and CDR2 is YYREEE (reference sequence). This CDR3 comprises 14 residues. The CDR3 spells CASSLGQGAGEAFF. For the CDR3, the DNA is TGTGCCAGCAGCTTGGGACAGGGGGCCGGTGAAGCTTTCTTT.

In this sample, this clonotype turned up a few times. V usage is TRBV6-2 or TRBV6-3 and J usage is TRBJ2-1; no clear D gene. Germline V lookup: CDR1 MNHEY, CDR2 SVGEGT. Trimming shortened V by 6 bases and J by 7 bases, and 16 bases separated the two germline ends. CDR3 length: 14 amino acids. DNA for the CDR3: TGTGCCAGCAGCCAACCACCCCCATCGAATGAGCAGTTCTTC. This gives the protein CASSQPPPSNEQFF.

The table lists this clonotype with many counts. The rearrangement joins TRBV7-9 to TRBJ2-1; 8 nucleotides agree with TRBD2. CDR3 size: 16 residues. The germline V gene has CDR1 SEHNR and CDR2 FQNEAQ (reference sequence). The junction had 14 bases not matched to a gene; V was cut back by 5 bases and J by 8 bases. CDR3 nucleotides: TGTGCCAGCAGCCCTAAGGGAAGCGGGAGTCGTGATGAGCAGTTCTTC. Amino acid sequence: CASSPKGSGSRDEQFF.

This chain uses TRBV3-1 with TRBJ1-1; tentative D call: TRBD1 (6 bases). This CDR3 spans 14 amino acids. V lost 5 bases to trimming and J lost 1 base, with 11 bases between them. Germline lookup yields CDR1 LGHDT and CDR2 YNNKEL (reference sequence). Here the CDR3 DNA reads TGTGCCAGCAGCTCCTTGGACAGGAACACTGAAGCTTTCTTT. This gives the protein CASSSLDRNTEAFF.

The CDR3 loop is CASRVAGKETQYF. The CDR3 nucleotides are TGTGCCAGCAGGGTAGCGGGAAAGGAGACCCAGTACTTC. This chain uses TRBV27 with TRBJ2-5; 8 nucleotides line up with TRBD2. The CDR3 contains 13 residues. Germline CDR1 and CDR2: MNHEY and SMNVEV (reference sequence). The V segment lost 6 bases and the J segment 5 bases; nucleotides outside the gene matches: 5.

This clonotype was seen ten or more times. The chain recombines TRBV5-1 with TRBJ1-1; 9 bases map to TRBD1. Trimming cost V 3 bases and J 8 bases; bases outside gene matches: 8. CDR1 is SGHRS and CDR2 is YFSETQ in the germline V gene. The CDR3 is 14 residues long. The CDR3 coding sequence is TGCGCCAGCAGCTGGGGGACAGGGAATGTCGAAGCTTTCTTT. It yields the protein CASSWGTGNVEAFF.

This chain links TRBV29-1 with TRBJ1-1, with a weak D call TRBD1 (5 bases). V gave up 4 bases and J gave up 2 bases, with 14 bases separating them. CDR1 is SQVTM, CDR2 ANQGSEA, per germline. CDR3 length equals 14 residues. The CDR3 nucleotides are TGCAGCGTTGTCCATGGACAAGGTAACACTGAAGCTTTCTTT. It translates to CSVVHGQGNTEAFF.

This clonotype was counted between two and nine times. This chain uses TRBV12-3 or TRBV12-4 with TRBJ1-6; no clear D gene. The CDR3 loop spans 14 amino acids. Deletions cut 7 bases from V and 3 bases from J, with 10 bases between. The CDR3 nucleotides are TGTGCCAGCACCCAGGAAATCTATAATTCACCCCTCCACTTT. Its translation: CASTQEIYNSPLHF.

The chain employs TRBV10-3 and TRBJ2-5; 10 positions match TRBD2. The ends lost 6 bases at V and 2 bases at J; junction bases unmatched: 3. Germline CDR1 is ENHRY and CDR2 is SYGVKD. The CDR3 runs to 14 residues. The CDR3 nucleotides are TGTGCCATCAGGGGGACTAGCGCGCAAGAGACCCAGTACTTC. Its translation: CAIRGTSAQETQYF.

This clonotype has a handful of counts. V usage is TRBV30 and J usage is TRBJ2-7, with TRBD1 as a possible D gene (5 bases). The germline V gene has CDR1 GTSNPN and CDR2 SVGIG (reference sequence). There are 12 residues in the CDR3. Deletions cut 5 bases from V and 3 bases from J, with 11 bases between. The CDR3 nucleotides read TGTGCCTGGGCGACAGAATACTACGAGCAGTACTTC. It codes for CAWATEYYEQYF.

This clonotype was counted a few times. The J gene is TRBJ1-1, the V gene TRBV18; tentatively, D is TRBD1 (6 bases). Germline CDR1 is KGHSH and CDR2 is LQKENI. Trimming left V 3 bases short and J 0 bases short, with 8 bases between. The CDR3 covers 14 residues. The CDR3 loop is CASSPDRMNTEAFF. CDR3 DNA sequence: TGTGCCAGCTCACCTGACAGGATGAACACTGAAGCTTTCTTT. Full variable domain (remainder filled in from reference TRBV18 and TRBJ1-1): NAGVMQNPRHLVRRRGQEARLRCSPMKGHSHVYWYRQLPEEGLKFMVYLQKENIIDESGMPKERFSAEFPKEGPSILRIQQVVRGDSAAYFCASSPDRMNTEAFFGQGTRLTVV.

This sequence joins TRBV5-1 and TRBJ2-5, with D hard to call. The length of the CDR3 is 12 residues. V was clipped by 0 bases and J by 7 bases, with 7 bases between them. CDR1 and CDR2 (germline): SGHRS, YFSETQ. CDR3 loop: CASSLGEGTQYF. The CDR3 bases are TGCGCCAGCAGCTTGGGGGAAGGGACCCAGTACTTC.

This clonotype was recorded a few times. The chain uses TRBV28 and TRBJ2-1; 8 positions agree with TRBD2. CDR1 and CDR2 (germline): MDHEN, SYDVKM. The CDR3 contains 14 residues. V dropped 8 bases and J dropped 3; count of bases not matched to a gene: 6. The CDR3 loop is CASGEREFYNEQFF. DNA for the CDR3: TGTGCCAGCGGGGAGCGGGAGTTCTACAATGAGCAGTTCTTC.

The chain combines TRBV18 with TRBJ2-3; D unclear. Germline CDR1 is KGHSH and CDR2 is LQKENI. The CDR3 length is 13 residues. V was trimmed by 0 bases and J by 4 bases, leaving 5 bases between them. The CDR3 sequence: CASSPPSADTQYF. The CDR3 DNA sequence: TGTGCCAGCTCACCACCGTCCGCAGATACGCAGTATTTT.

This chain connects TRBV24-1 to TRBJ2-5, with D possibly matching TRBD1 (6 bases). CDR1 and CDR2 from the germline V gene are KGHDR and SFDVKD. The V and J ends lost 2 bases and 1 base respectively, with 13 bases between them. This CDR3 region has 16 residues. CDR3 region: CATSDSSDRTQETQYF. As DNA, the CDR3 is TGTGCCACCAGTGATTCATCCGACAGGACCCAAGAGACCCAGTACTTC.

This clonotype showed up many times. J is TRBJ1-1 and V is TRBV12-3 or TRBV12-4; D is ambiguous. V lost 5 bases to trimming and J lost 3 bases, with 13 bases between them. The CDR3 covers 14 residues. CDR3 DNA: TGTGCCAGCAGTCCCCCCCAGGTTCACACTGAAGCTTTCTTT. This encodes CASSPPQVHTEAFF.

In DNA form, the CDR3 reads TGCAGTGCTAGAGCCTTAGTGGGGAGTCAAGAGACCCAGTACTTC. Residues: CSARALVGSQETQYF. The chain links TRBV20-1 to TRBJ2-5; tentative D call: TRBD2 (5 bases). Per the germline V gene, CDR1 is DFQATT and CDR2 is SNEGSKA (reference sequence). The CDR3 runs to 15 residues. The ends were cut back, 1 base at V and 2 bases at J, with 14 bases in the middle.

The chain employs TRBV6-2 or TRBV6-3 and TRBJ2-1; D call uncertain. V dropped 5 bases and J dropped 9 bases, with 11 bases sitting between them. The CDR3 covers 12 residues. From germline, CDR1 is MNHEY and CDR2 SVGEGT. CDR3 protein: CASSRGLVEQFF. The CDR3 region has the DNA TGTGCCAGCAGTCGCGGTCTGGTTGAGCAGTTCTTC.

V and J are TRBV6-2 or TRBV6-3 and TRBJ2-7; D unclear. The germline gives CDR1 MNHEY, CDR2 SVGEGT. V was shortened by 2 bases and J by 5 bases, with 16 bases between the two germline ends. The CDR3 extends over 15 amino acids. This chain's CDR3 is CASSYVGISENEQYF. CDR3 nucleotide sequence: TGTGCCAGCAGTTACGTTGGGATTTCGGAAAACGAGCAGTACTTC.

The rearrangement links TRBV24-1 to TRBJ2-5, with D possibly matching TRBD2 (6 bases). CDR1 KGHDR and CDR2 SFDVKD come from the germline V gene. Trimming shortened V by 3 bases and J by 0 bases, and 10 bases separated the two germline ends. CDR3 length: 15 amino acids. The CDR3 reads CATSDPRGNQETQYF. The CDR3 coding sequence is TGTGCCACCAGTGATCCCCGGGGGAACCAAGAGACCCAGTACTTC.

The CDR3 sequence is CASGLVITEAFF. As DNA, the CDR3 is TGTGCTAGTGGTTTGGTAATCACTGAAGCTTTCTTT. V is TRBV12-5 and J is TRBJ1-1, with D uncertain. The germline V gene has CDR1 LGHNT and CDR2 FRNRAP. This CDR3 is built from 12 residues. V was pared by 0 bases and J by 4 bases, with 3 bases between. Supplemented by reference TRBV12-5 and TRBJ1-1, the full variable domain reads DARVTQTPRHKVTEMGQEVTMRCQPILGHNTVFWYRQTMMQGLELLAYFRNRAPLDDSGMPKDRFSAEMPDATLATLKIQPSEPRDSAVYFCASGLVITEAFFGQGTRLTVV.